A single sample is the source of the 30 T cell receptor beta chains below, sequenced in a study of quantifying T cell responses using KT2 cells. Study-level information: Reverse transcription used primers in the TCR alpha and beta constant regions.

Each cDNA got a UMI-containing oligo ligated at its 3' end. The first PCR ran 3 to 5 cycles with an equimolar RC1.1 and RC1.2 beta primer mix. TCRdb itself ran the UMI-ligation and nested PCR reads through MiXCR, one entry per CDR3 protein. Here the sample spans 39,000 or so distinct CDR3 sequences, 15% to 20% being singletons. Sequenced: PBMCs spiked with cells of the T cell clone KT2. The receptors here all came from a human donor.

The rearrangement joins TRBV7-6 to TRBJ1-5; the D gene is possibly TRBD1 (5 bases). V lost 6 bases, J lost 2 bases, and 11 bases lay in between. The CDR3 sequence is 14 residues long. Germline V gene data show CDR1 as SGHVS and CDR2 as FNYEAQ. CDR3 protein: CASSPRGGNQPQHF. CDR3 nucleotides: TGTGCCAGCAGTCCCCGAGGGGGCAATCAGCCCCAGCATTTT. Looking up the rest from reference TRBV7-6 and TRBJ1-5 gives the full variable domain: GAGVSQSPRYKVTKRGQDVALRCDPISGHVSLYWYRQALGQGPEFLTYFNYEAQQDKSGLPNDRFSAERPEGSISTLTIQRTEQRDSAMYRCASSPRGGNQPQHFGDGTRLSIL.

This clonotype was found a few times. V gene TRBV7-8 combines with J gene TRBJ2-7; D is perhaps TRBD2 (5 bases). This CDR3 is 14 amino acids long. V was cut by 2 bases and J by 2 bases, with 10 bases left in between. The germline gives CDR1 SGHVS, CDR2 FQNEAQ. This CDR3 is CASSLTAVTYEQYF. CDR3 nucleotide sequence: TGTGCCAGCAGCTTAACAGCGGTTACCTACGAGCAGTACTTC.

The chain's CDR3 is CASSLSQTELFF. In DNA, the CDR3 is TGTGCCAGCAGCCTTAGCCAAACGGAGCTGTTTTTT. The gene calls are TRBV3-1 and TRBJ2-2; D call uncertain. The CDR3 sequence is 12 residues long. V was pared by 4 bases and J by 10 bases, with 10 bases between. Germline CDR1 and CDR2: LGHDT and YNNKEL (reference sequence). The full variable domain, with the rest looked up from reference TRBV3-1 and TRBJ2-2, is DTAVSQTPKYLVTQMGNDKSIKCEQNLGHDTMYWYKQDSKKFLKIMFSYNNKELIINETVPNRFSPKSPDKAHLNLHINSLELGDSAVYFCASSLSQTELFFGEGSRLTVL.

This clonotype was recorded many times. V gene TRBV7-3 combines with J gene TRBJ2-2, with D unresolved. Germline V lookup: CDR1 SGHTA, CDR2 FQGTGA. Trimming took 5 bases from V and 5 from J, leaving 6 bases between them. This CDR3 region has 12 residues. The DNA for the CDR3 is TGTGCCAGCAGCCGAAGGACCGGGGAGCTGTTTTTT. Its translation is CASSRRTGELFF.

This clonotype appeared a few times. The J gene is TRBJ2-6, the V gene TRBV6-1; D call uncertain. The V gene's germline CDR1 is MNHNS and CDR2 SASEGT. Trimming left V 2 bases short and J 0 bases short, with 5 bases between. The CDR3 spans 15 residues. CDR3 region: CASSEKSSGANVLTF. CDR3 DNA sequence: TGTGCCAGCAGTGAAAAGAGCTCTGGGGCCAACGTCCTGACTTTC.

The genes are TRBV11-3 and TRBJ2-3, with TRBD1 matching over 9 bases. The CDR3 is 17 residues long. Trimming at V came to 1 base and at J to 0 bases, leaving 5 bases not matched to a gene. Germline V gene lookup returns CDR1 SGHNT and CDR2 YENEEA. CDR3 in amino acids: CASSLGDRATSTDTQYF. CDR3 coding DNA: TGTGCCAGCAGCTTAGGGGACAGGGCTACTAGCACAGATACGCAGTATTTT.

This clonotype has just a few counts. The V gene is TRBV12-3 or TRBV12-4, the J gene TRBJ2-4; D unclear. V lost 8 bases, J lost 0 bases, and 8 bases lay in between. The CDR3 length is 13 residues. The CDR3 DNA sequence: TGTGCCAGCTCCCCTGAAGCCAAAAACATTCAGTACTTC. Protein product: CASSPEAKNIQYF.

In its sample, this clonotype was seen a few times. V gene TRBV12-3 or TRBV12-4 combines with J gene TRBJ2-6, with D perhaps TRBD1 or TRBD2 (5 bases each). CDR3 length equals 17 residues. V dropped 3 bases and J dropped 0 bases, with 12 bases sitting between them. This chain's CDR3 is CASSFNQGTSGANVLTF. The CDR3 DNA sequence: TGTGCCAGCAGTTTCAACCAAGGGACCTCTGGGGCCAACGTCCTGACTTTC.

This chain uses TRBV19 with TRBJ1-5, with a weak D call TRBD1 (5 bases). This CDR3 comprises 16 residues. Trimming took off 5 bases at V and 0 bases at J, with 14 bases between the two ends. The germline CDR1 and CDR2 sequences are LNHDA and SQIVND (reference sequence). The CDR3 nucleotides read TGTGCCAGTAGTTTCGCCGGGACTGATAGCAATCAGCCCCAGCATTTT. Translating gives CASSFAGTDSNQPQHF.

This clonotype was counted at least ten times. V and J are TRBV5-1 and TRBJ2-1; D remains ambiguous. Per the germline V gene, CDR1 is SGHRS and CDR2 is YFSETQ. The V and J ends lost 5 bases and 6 bases respectively, with 6 bases between them. The CDR3 is 11 residues long. The CDR3 sequence is CASSYSNEQFF. The DNA of the CDR3 is TGCGCCAGCAGTTATAGCAATGAGCAGTTCTTC.

Only one count was recorded for this clonotype. V gene TRBV7-9 combines with J gene TRBJ1-2, with unresolved D. The germline CDR1 and CDR2 sequences are SEHNR and FQNEAQ (reference sequence). This CDR3 has 13 amino acids. The germline V and J ends were trimmed by 4 bases and 4 bases, with 10 bases remaining between them. The CDR3 protein is CASSSPGSYGYTF. The CDR3 nucleotides read TGTGCCAGCAGCTCACCGGGTTCCTATGGCTACACCTTC.

The V and J genes are TRBV30 and TRBJ2-2; TRBD2 agrees at 9 bases. CDR1 is GTSNPN, CDR2 SVGIG, per germline (reference sequence). V lost 0 bases and J lost 4; bases outside the gene matches: 9. The CDR3 contains 17 residues. The CDR3 is CAWSVQGGLASTGELFF. The CDR3 DNA sequence: TGTGCCTGGAGTGTACAGGGAGGACTAGCGAGCACCGGGGAGCTGTTTTTT.

The rearrangement uses TRBV11-2 and TRBJ2-2; a weak D match, TRBD2 (6 bases). The CDR3 has 18 residues. Trimming took 3 bases from V and 4 from J, leaving 21 bases between them. Germline V gene lookup returns CDR1 SGHAT and CDR2 FQNNGV. The CDR3 DNA is TGTGCCAGCAGCTTGGGAGTCTGGGGGGTATCAGCCACCGGGGAGCTGTTTTTT. Amino acid sequence: CASSLGVWGVSATGELFF.

This clonotype was found many times. The rearrangement uses TRBV12-3 or TRBV12-4 and TRBJ2-3; 9 positions agree with TRBD2. After removal of 3 bases from V and 7 bases from J, the junction contained 5 bases not matched to a gene. The CDR3 spans 14 residues. The CDR3 sequence is CASSFGGGAHTQYF. The CDR3 DNA sequence: TGTGCCAGCAGTTTCGGCGGGGGGGCGCATACGCAGTATTTT.

The rearrangement uses TRBV25-1 and TRBJ2-3; D is uncertain. Germline values: CDR1 MGHDK, CDR2 SYGVNS. The CDR3 extends over 13 amino acids. V was pared by 5 bases and J by 0 bases, with 6 bases between. The chain's CDR3 is CASSIPSTDTQYF. For the CDR3, the DNA is TGTGCCAGCAGTATACCGAGCACAGATACGCAGTATTTT.

This chain connects TRBV10-1 to TRBJ1-2; no reliable D call. V gave up 4 bases and J gave up 8 bases, with 8 bases separating them. This CDR3 contains 11 residues. Per germline, CDR1 WNHNN and CDR2 SYGVQD (reference sequence). This chain's CDR3 is CASSVFLGYTF. The CDR3 DNA follows: TGCGCCAGCAGTGTTTTTCTGGGCTACACCTTC.

The table lists this clonotype with many counts. The chain's CDR3 is CASSLQASGGPEFF. The CDR3 nucleotides read TGTGCCAGCAGCTTACAAGCTAGCGGGGGGCCGGAGTTCTTC. J is TRBJ2-1 and V is TRBV13; 11 nucleotides line up with TRBD2. This CDR3 is 14 amino acids long. The germline CDR1 and CDR2 sequences are PRHDT and FYEKMQ (reference sequence). V was pared by 2 bases and J by 14 bases, with 8 bases of the junction left unmatched. Combining the CDR3 with reference TRBV13 and TRBJ2-1 gives the whole variable domain AAGVIQSPRHLIKEKRETATLKCYPIPRHDTVYWYQQGPGQDPQFLISFYEKMQSDKGSIPDRFSAQQFSDYHSELNMSSLELGDSALYFCASSLQASGGPEFFGPGTRLTVL.

This clonotype has only a few counts. V and J are TRBV3-1 and TRBJ1-2; the D gene is possibly TRBD1 (6 bases). V was shortened by 5 bases and J by 6 bases, with 19 bases between the two germline ends. This CDR3 comprises 15 residues. The V gene's germline CDR1 is LGHDT and CDR2 YNNKEL (reference sequence). In nucleotides, the CDR3 is TGTGCCAGCAGCTCCCCCTTCGGGGGCCGACATGGCTACACCTTC. It yields the protein CASSSPFGGRHGYTF.

A few counts support this clonotype. J is TRBJ2-4 and V is TRBV5-1, with D possibly being TRBD2 (6 bases). Germline assignment: CDR1 SGHRS and CDR2 YFSETQ. This CDR3 has 14 amino acids. Between the trimmed V and J ends, which lost 6 bases and 8 bases, there was a span of 18 bases. CDR3 amino acids: CASTTGGVRDIQYF. Here the CDR3 DNA reads TGCGCCAGCACTACCGGCGGGGTCAGAGACATTCAGTACTTC.

Many counts were recorded for this clonotype. This chain joins TRBV6-2 or TRBV6-3 and TRBJ1-1; no clear D. CDR3 length equals 14 residues. V was shortened by 1 base and J by 0 bases, with 6 bases between the two germline ends. The germline gives CDR1 MNHEY, CDR2 SVGEGT. This CDR3 is CASSYLQVNTEAFF. For the CDR3, the DNA is TGTGCCAGCAGTTACTTGCAGGTGAACACTGAAGCTTTCTTT.

This clonotype was picked up a small number of times. The rearrangement joins TRBV14 to TRBJ2-3, with 10 bases matching TRBD2. CDR3 length equals 19 residues. V was pared by 4 bases and J by 2 bases, with 15 bases of the junction left unmatched. CDR1 and CDR2 (germline): SGHDN, FVKESK. CDR3 protein: CASSRRASTSGALTDTQYF. The CDR3 DNA follows: TGTGCCAGCAGCCGCCGTGCATCTACTAGCGGGGCCCTCACAGATACGCAGTATTTT. The complete variable domain, with remaining parts taken from reference TRBV14 and TRBJ2-3, reads EAGVTQFPSHSVIEKGQTVTLRCDPISGHDNLYWYRRVMGKEIKFLLHFVKESKQDESGMPNNRFLAERTGGTYSTLKVQPAELEDSGVYFCASSRRASTSGALTDTQYFGPGTRLTVL.

V usage is TRBV9 and J usage is TRBJ2-2, with 8 nucleotides matching TRBD1. V trimming: 2 bases; J trimming: 5 bases; junction bases outside the gene matches: 11. The CDR3 spans 17 residues. Germline V gene lookup returns CDR1 SGDLS and CDR2 YYNGEE. This CDR3 is CASSVPHLTGDTGELFF. In nucleotides, the CDR3 is TGTGCCAGCAGCGTCCCACACCTGACAGGGGATACCGGGGAGCTGTTTTTT.

The table lists this clonotype with a few counts. This chain's CDR3 is CASSLVAGDTDTQYF. CDR3 DNA sequence: TGTGCCAGCAGCTTAGTCGCGGGAGACACAGATACGCAGTATTTT. V usage is TRBV7-2 and J usage is TRBJ2-3; 7 bases align to TRBD2. Losses at the gene ends were 1 base for V and 2 bases for J; bases not matched to a gene: 3. Germline lookup yields CDR1 SGHTA and CDR2 FQGNSA. This CDR3 is 15 amino acids long.

The V and J genes are TRBV2 and TRBJ1-1; 7 nucleotides match TRBD1. Germline V lookup: CDR1 SNHLY, CDR2 FYNNEI. With 8 bases clipped from V and 0 bases from J, the junction kept 3 bases outside the gene matches. The CDR3 runs 13 residues. The CDR3 spells CASGQAMNTEAFF. The CDR3, as DNA: TGTGCCAGCGGACAGGCGATGAACACTGAAGCTTTCTTT.

In its sample, this clonotype was seen many times. V is TRBV20-1 and J is TRBJ2-5; 15 nucleotides match TRBD2. The germline V gene has CDR1 DFQATT and CDR2 SNEGSKA (reference sequence). The J segment lost 5 bases and the V segment lost 6 bases, leaving 7 bases of the junction unmatched. This CDR3 comprises 15 residues. CDR3 sequence: CSARTSGGELETQYF. The CDR3 nucleotides read TGCAGTGCCCGGACTAGCGGGGGGGAGCTTGAGACCCAGTACTTC.

This clonotype showed up many times. The chain recombines TRBV29-1 with TRBJ2-5; D perhaps matches TRBD2 (5 bases). The CDR3 has 12 residues. Germline CDR1 SQVTM, CDR2 ANQGSEA. The V end was cut by 6 bases, the J end by 1 base, with 9 bases between. In DNA form, the CDR3 reads TGCAGCGTACAGCGGAGCCAAGAGACCCAGTACTTC. This sequence encodes CSVQRSQETQYF.

The gene calls are TRBV11-3 and TRBJ2-7; D is possibly TRBD2 (6 bases). The germline V gene has CDR1 SGHNT and CDR2 YENEEA. Between the trimmed V and J ends, which lost 5 bases and 0 bases, there was a span of 14 bases. CDR3 length: 15 residues. The CDR3 DNA reads TGTGCCAGCAGCCCCGGACTGGGGGGCTCCTACGAGCAGTACTTC. Encoded protein: CASSPGLGGSYEQYF. Drawing the rest from reference TRBV11-3 and TRBJ2-7, the complete variable domain is EAGVVQSPRYKIIEKKQPVAFWCNPISGHNTLYWYLQNLGQGPELLIRYENEEAVDDSQLPKDRFSAERLKGVDSTLKIQPAELGDSAVYLCASSPGLGGSYEQYFGPGTRLTVT.

The table lists this clonotype with many counts. The chain joins TRBV2 to TRBJ1-6; no firm D call. Germline CDR1 SNHLY, CDR2 FYNNEI. The V and J ends lost 11 bases and 10 bases respectively, with 18 bases between them. This CDR3 comprises 13 residues. CDR3 sequence: CAVHTYERSPLHF. The CDR3 DNA reads as TGTGCCGTCCACACCTACGAGCGATCACCCCTCCACTTT.

J is TRBJ1-1 and V is TRBV9; TRBD1 agrees at 8 bases. The CDR3 totals 14 residues. Trimming removed 2 bases from V and 4 bases from J; junction bases left unmatched: 4. CDR1 and CDR2 (germline): SGDLS, YYNGEE. The chain's CDR3 is CASSVITGGTEAFF. The DNA for the CDR3 is TGTGCCAGCAGCGTGATCACAGGGGGCACTGAAGCTTTCTTT.

The rearrangement uses TRBV7-2 and TRBJ2-5; a possible D gene is TRBD2 (5 bases). Germline CDR1 and CDR2: SGHTA and FQGNSA. The CDR3 spans 13 residues. V lost 1 base and J 9 bases, leaving 12 bases between the germline ends. The CDR3 here is CASSLDSGKAQYF. CDR3 DNA: TGTGCCAGCAGCTTAGATTCGGGGAAAGCCCAGTACTTC.